This T cell receptor beta chain came from a study of blood T cell repertoires in COVID-19. Study at large: The United States, Italy and Spain supplied acute and convalescent COVID-19 samples. T cells, B-cell-depleted T cells, or PBMCs provided the cDNA or gDNA that served as material.

CDR3 size: 11 residues. Trimming left V 5 bases short and J 12 bases short, with 11 bases between. Germline lookup yields CDR1 WSHSY and CDR2 SAAADI. Per the authors' pipeline: It was from reference gene primer amplification that nucleated cell counts were estimated. Only in-frame clones appear in the TCRdb table, and some are missing; sequencing was by immunoSEQ multiplex PCR. V, J and clone size were drawn from that table, and D and trimming were deduced from the DNA. The sample has some 170,000 clones, around 90% seen once; the top ten hold approximately 1.4%. Sequenced material: peripheral blood. The sequence derives from a woman aged 50 to 65 with acute or convalescent COVID-19. This chain uses TRBV10-2 with TRBJ2-1; a possible D gene is TRBD1 (6 bases). The CDR3 coding sequence is TGCGCCAGCAGTTCCGGACAGATGCAGTTCTTC. Translated: CASSSGQMQFF.